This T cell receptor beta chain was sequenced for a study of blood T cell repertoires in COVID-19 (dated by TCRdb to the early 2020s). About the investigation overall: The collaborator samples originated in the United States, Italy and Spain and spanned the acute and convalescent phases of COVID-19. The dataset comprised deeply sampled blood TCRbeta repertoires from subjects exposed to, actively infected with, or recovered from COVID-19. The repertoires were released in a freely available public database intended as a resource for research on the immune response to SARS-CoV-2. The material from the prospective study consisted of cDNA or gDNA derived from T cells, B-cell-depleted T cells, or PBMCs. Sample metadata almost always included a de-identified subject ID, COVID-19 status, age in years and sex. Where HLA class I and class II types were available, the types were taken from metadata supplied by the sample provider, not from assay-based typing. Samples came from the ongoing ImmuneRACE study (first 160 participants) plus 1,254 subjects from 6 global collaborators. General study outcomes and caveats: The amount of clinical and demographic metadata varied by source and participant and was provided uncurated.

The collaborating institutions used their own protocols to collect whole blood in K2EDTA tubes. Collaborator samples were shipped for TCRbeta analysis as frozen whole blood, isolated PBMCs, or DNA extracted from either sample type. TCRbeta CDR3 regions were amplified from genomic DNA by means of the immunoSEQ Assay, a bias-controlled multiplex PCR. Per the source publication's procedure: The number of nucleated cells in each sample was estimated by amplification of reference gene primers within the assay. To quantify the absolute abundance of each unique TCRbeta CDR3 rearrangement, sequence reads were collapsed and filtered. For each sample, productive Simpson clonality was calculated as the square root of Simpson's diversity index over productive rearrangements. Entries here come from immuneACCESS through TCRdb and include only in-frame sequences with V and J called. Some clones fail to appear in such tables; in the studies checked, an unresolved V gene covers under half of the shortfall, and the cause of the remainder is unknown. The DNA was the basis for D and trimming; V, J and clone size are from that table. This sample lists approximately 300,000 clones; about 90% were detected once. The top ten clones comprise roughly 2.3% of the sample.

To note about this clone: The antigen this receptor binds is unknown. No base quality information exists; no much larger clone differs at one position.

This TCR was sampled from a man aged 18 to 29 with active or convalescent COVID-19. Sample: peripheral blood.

The CDR3 reads CASSKGESKRTNTEAFF. The sequenced DNA: TGTGCCAGCAGCAAGGGAGAATCTAAACGGACGAACACTGAAGCTTTCTTT. The chain uses TRBV21-1 and TRBJ1-1. TRBV21-1 is termed a pseudogene. The CDR3 covers 17 residues, taking in both the cysteine and the phenylalanine. The retained sequence is limited to the CDR3, 51 bases, with the frame set at the first base.